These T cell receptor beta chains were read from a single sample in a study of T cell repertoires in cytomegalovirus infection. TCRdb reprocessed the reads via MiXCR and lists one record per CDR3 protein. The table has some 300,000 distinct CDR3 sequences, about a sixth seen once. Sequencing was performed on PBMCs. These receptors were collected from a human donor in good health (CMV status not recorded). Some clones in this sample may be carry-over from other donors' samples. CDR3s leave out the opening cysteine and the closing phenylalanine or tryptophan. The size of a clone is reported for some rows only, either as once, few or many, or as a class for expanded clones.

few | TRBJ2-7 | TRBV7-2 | ASSQRPTGSYEQY
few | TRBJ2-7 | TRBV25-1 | ASSESRGTPYEQY
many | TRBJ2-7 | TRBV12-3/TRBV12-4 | ASSLTGAEQY
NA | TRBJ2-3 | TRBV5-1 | ASSSLAGGVDTQY
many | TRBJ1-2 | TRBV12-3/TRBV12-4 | ASSLIGQLYGYT
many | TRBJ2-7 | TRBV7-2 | ASSGRQGPYEQY
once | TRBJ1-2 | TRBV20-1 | SARDRVASYT
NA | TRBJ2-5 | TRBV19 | ASSISAGLRQETQY
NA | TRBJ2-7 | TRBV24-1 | ATSDLGQGMGEQY
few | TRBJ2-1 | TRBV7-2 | ASSFQWGGGGEQF
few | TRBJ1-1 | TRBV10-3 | AIRETGEVTEAF